These 5 T cell receptor beta chains share one sample of origin, sequenced in a study of identifying expanded T cells in peripheral blood. Some clones are missing from TCRdb's copy, which holds only in-frame ones; the method was immunoSEQ multiplex PCR. The sample has about 100,000 clones; about nine tenths are singletons. The specimen was blood. These receptors were obtained from a person aged 18 to 75 in good health.

The DNA for the CDR3 is TGCGCCAGCAGCCCGGGCGGGGAAGCCTACGAGCAGTACTTC. Its translation: CASSPGGEAYEQYF. This rearrangement joins TRBV5-1 to TRBJ2-7; D is perhaps TRBD2 (6 bases). The CDR3 spans 14 residues. The V and J ends lost 4 bases and 2 bases respectively, with 13 bases between them. CDR1 is SGHRS and CDR2 is YFSETQ in the germline V gene.

V usage is TRBV5-1 and J usage is TRBJ1-1; 8 nucleotides line up with TRBD1. CDR3 length: 15 residues. CDR1 is SGHRS and CDR2 is YFSETQ in the germline V gene. The ends lost 4 bases at V and 1 base at J; junction bases unmatched: 6. CDR3 nucleotide sequence: TGCGCCAGCAGCCCATTAGGGACAGGGAACACTGAAGCTTTCTTT. It encodes CASSPLGTGNTEAFF.

The chain carries TRBV6-6 and TRBJ1-4, with D hard to call. The germline gives CDR1 MNHNY, CDR2 SVGAGI (reference sequence). CDR3 length: 14 residues. The V end was cut by 4 bases, the J end by 5 bases, with 11 bases between. The CDR3 sequence: CASSSWSWNEKLFF. DNA for the CDR3: TGTGCCAGCAGTTCCTGGTCTTGGAATGAAAAACTGTTTTTT.

CDR3 sequence (DNA): TGTGCCAGCTTGGGGGAGGGGACTAGCGGCTACGAGCAGTACTTC. Protein product: CASLGEGTSGYEQYF. This rearrangement joins TRBV27 to TRBJ2-7; 11 nucleotides line up with TRBD2. This CDR3 is built from 15 residues. Germline CDR1 and CDR2: MNHEY and SMNVEV (reference sequence). The V gene end was trimmed by 8 bases and the J gene end by 3 bases; junction bases not matched to a gene: 9.

The chain is built from TRBV10-1 and TRBJ2-7, with D perhaps matching TRBD2 (6 bases). This CDR3 is 13 amino acids long. The V and J ends lost 3 bases and 10 bases respectively, with 16 bases between them. Germline V CDR1 and CDR2: WNHNN, SYGVQD (reference sequence). CDR3 in amino acids: CASSDGDSNRQYF. In DNA form, the CDR3 reads TGCGCCAGCAGTGATGGGGACTCTAATAGACAGTACTTC.